The entry below describes one T cell receptor (beta chain). Assay: immunoSEQ multiplex PCR; the TCRdb copy retains only in-frame clones and omits some. The table records about 96,000 clones, approximately 93% of them present only once. The sample is drawn from a study of control samples from healthy donors and cancer patients. The CDR3 is made up of 14 amino acids. Trimming took 8 bases from V and 8 from J, leaving 21 bases between them. Germline V CDR1 and CDR2: MDHEN, SYDVKM. Sequenced sample: blood. This chain uses TRBV28 with TRBJ1-1; D gene unclear. This receptor was taken from a man in his late teens or twenties in good health. CDR3 DNA: TGTGCCAGCGGAAGTAAGATTCCCGCCCTCGAAGCTTTCTTT. This gives the protein CASGSKIPALEAFF.